This T cell receptor (beta chain) was retrieved from a study of blood T cell repertoires in COVID-19. Original processing methods: Nucleated cell number was recorded as an estimate derived from reference gene primer amplification. The table came from immunoSEQ multiplex PCR; TCRdb's copy has only in-frame clones and leaves some out. V, J and clone size are taken as reported in that table, and D and trimming were inferred from the DNA itself. In the table there are hundreds of thousands of clones, roughly nine tenths of which are singletons. The V gene end was trimmed by 2 bases and the J gene end by 0 bases; junction bases not matched to a gene: 7. The germline V gene has CDR1 KGHDR and CDR2 SFDVKD. The CDR3 length is 18 residues.

Sequences were obtained from PBMCs or T cells enriched from blood (not recorded which). The chain uses TRBV24-1 and TRBJ2-1, with 9 nucleotides matching TRBD1. The receptor was derived from a man in his 60s who had recovered from COVID-19. CDR3 protein: CATSDSTDRGFSYNEQFF. The CDR3 DNA follows: TGTGCCACCAGTGATTCAACGGACAGGGGATTCTCCTACAATGAGCAGTTCTTC.